These 30 T cell receptor beta chains came from one sample sequenced in a study of graft-versus-host responses after intestinal transplantation. Their antigen targets remain unknown. This table comes from immunoSEQ multiplex PCR, and its TCRdb copy is limited to in-frame clones, with some not included. The repertoire holds 130,000 or so clones, with over 90% as singletons. Sequencing was performed on unstimulated CD4+ T cells sorted from spleen or lymph node cells, taken before intestinal transplant. These receptors came from a human donor who received an intestinal transplant.

J is TRBJ2-3 and V is TRBV5-4; 7 bases are shared with TRBD1. Looked up from germline, CDR1 is SGHNT and CDR2 is YYREEE (reference sequence). Trimming cost V 3 bases and J 2 bases; bases outside gene matches: 3. This CDR3 contains 14 residues. CDR3 sequence (DNA): TGTGCCAGCAGCTACAGGGGCGCCACAGATACGCAGTATTTT. Its translation is CASSYRGATDTQYF.

The chain has TRBV27 and TRBJ2-5, with D unclear. Deletions cut 0 bases from V and 2 bases from J, with 7 bases between. The CDR3 is 14 residues long. Germline V lookup: CDR1 MNHEY, CDR2 SMNVEV (reference sequence). This CDR3 reads CASSLSRNQETQYF. The CDR3 DNA reads TGTGCCAGCAGTTTATCTAGGAATCAAGAGACCCAGTACTTC.

V gene TRBV9 combines with J gene TRBJ2-1; TRBD1 agrees at 7 bases. The CDR3 extends over 15 amino acids. CDR1 is SGDLS, CDR2 YYNGEE, per germline. V lost 3 bases to trimming and J lost 4 bases; unmatched junction nucleotides: 7. The CDR3 DNA reads as TGTGCCAGCAGCGACCGGGACAGACCTTACAATGAGCAGTTCTTC. Residues: CASSDRDRPYNEQFF. The full variable domain, rest sourced from reference TRBV9 and TRBJ2-1, is DSGVTQTPKHLITATGQRVTLRCSPRSGDLSVYWYQQSLDQGLQFLIQYYNGEERAKGNILERFSAQQFPDLHSELNLSSLELGDSALYFCASSDRDRPYNEQFFGPGTRLTVL.

This rearrangement joins TRBV28 to TRBJ1-1, with D possibly being TRBD1 (6 bases). Per the germline V gene, CDR1 is MDHEN and CDR2 is SYDVKM. This CDR3 is 14 amino acids long. Trimming shortened V by 4 bases and J by 3 bases, and 12 bases separated the two germline ends. The CDR3 DNA reads as TGTGCCAGCAGTTCGGACAGTATTGACACTGAAGCTTTCTTT. Its protein is CASSSDSIDTEAFF.

This sequence joins TRBV2 and TRBJ1-1; D remains unclear. Between the trimmed V and J ends, which lost 6 bases and 1 base, there was a span of 9 bases. Germline V CDR1 and CDR2: SNHLY, FYNNEI. The CDR3 length is 13 residues. CDR3: CASRGLKNTEAFF. The DNA of the CDR3 is TGTGCCAGCAGGGGATTGAAGAACACTGAAGCTTTCTTT.

This sequence joins TRBV6-5 and TRBJ2-6, with D possibly being TRBD1 (6 bases). The CDR3 covers 15 residues. From germline, CDR1 is MNHEY and CDR2 SVGAGI. V shed 7 bases and J shed 0 bases, with 10 bases lying between them. CDR3 sequence reads: CASTEGHSGANVLTF. In nucleotides, the CDR3 is TGTGCCAGCACCGAGGGACACTCTGGGGCCAACGTCCTGACTTTC.

The genes are TRBV6-5 and TRBJ2-7, with 7 nucleotides matching TRBD1. V lost 8 bases to trimming and J lost 5 bases; unmatched junction nucleotides: 12. CDR1 MNHEY and CDR2 SVGAGI come from the germline V gene. The CDR3 runs 14 residues. The DNA of the CDR3 is TGTGCCAGCCAGTTAGACAGGGTCTTGGACGAGCAGTACTTC. It is translated as CASQLDRVLDEQYF.

The gene calls are TRBV11-2 and TRBJ2-3, with 12 bases aligning to TRBD2. Per germline, CDR1 SGHAT and CDR2 FQNNGV. After removal of 5 bases from V and 4 bases from J, the junction contained 4 bases not matched to a gene. The CDR3 sequence is 15 residues long. In DNA form, the CDR3 reads TGTGCCAGCAGCCCTCGACTAGCGGGAGCAGATACGCAGTATTTT. Protein product: CASSPRLAGADTQYF. The full variable domain, rest sourced from reference TRBV11-2 and TRBJ2-3, is EAGVAQSPRYKIIEKRQSVAFWCNPISGHATLYWYQQILGQGPKLLIQFQNNGVVDDSQLPKDRFSAERLKGVDSTLKIQPAKLEDSAVYLCASSPRLAGADTQYFGPGTRLTVL.

V is TRBV29-1 and J is TRBJ2-1, with a possible D match to TRBD2 (6 bases). The CDR3 loop spans 16 amino acids. V lost 4 bases, J lost 7 bases, and 23 bases lay in between. Germline V lookup: CDR1 SQVTM, CDR2 ANQGSEA. As DNA, the CDR3 is TGCAGCGTTGTAGGGTCTCGGGAGATCTCGCGTAATGAGCAGTTCTTC. Protein sequence: CSVVGSREISRNEQFF.

The genes are TRBV28 and TRBJ2-5, with D possibly being TRBD2 (5 bases). The J call may be wrong; the DNA end is better matched by TRBJ2-7. This CDR3 has 15 residues. The germline gives CDR1 MDHEN, CDR2 SYDVKM. CDR3 loop: CASSFSGLKTYEQYF. DNA for the CDR3: TGTGCCAGCAGTTTCTCTGGACTGAAGACCTACGAGCAGTACTTC.

The genes are TRBV7-9 and TRBJ2-3; D is undetermined. V was cut by 0 bases and J by 6 bases, with 4 bases left in between. The germline gives CDR1 SEHNR, CDR2 FQNEAQ (reference sequence). CDR3 length: 12 residues. The DNA of the CDR3 is TGTGCCAGCAGCTTAGCTGAGGATACGCAGTATTTT. This encodes CASSLAEDTQYF.

Points on this clone: Germline and junction disagree at one end, which may indicate a read error. The sample contains more than one DNA sequence encoding this CDR3. This chain joins TRBV28 and TRBJ2-2, with D possibly matching TRBD2 (5 bases). Germline loops: CDR1 MDHEN, CDR2 SYDVKM. This CDR3 contains 12 residues. The CDR3 nucleotides read TGTGCCAGCAGTTTAGGAACCGGGGAGCTGTTTTTC. Protein sequence: CASSLGTGELFF.

The chain recombines TRBV6-5 with TRBJ2-2; 8 positions match TRBD2. The CDR3 sequence is 14 residues long. Germline values: CDR1 MNHEY, CDR2 SVGAGI. Germline trimming cut 8 bases from V and 3 bases from J; bases unmatched to any gene: 5. The CDR3 nucleotides are TGTGCCAGCGGGGTAGCGGGATACACCGGGGAGCTGTTTTTT. Its translation is CASGVAGYTGELFF.

The chain couples TRBV30 to TRBJ2-3; the D gene could be TRBD1 or TRBD2 (5 bases each). Germline CDR1 GTSNPN, CDR2 SVGIG (reference sequence). V was pared by 2 bases and J by 2 bases, with 11 bases between. The CDR3 sequence is 14 residues long. DNA of the CDR3: TGTGCCTGGAGTCCCGGGACCTTCACAGATACGCAGTATTTT. Protein sequence: CAWSPGTFTDTQYF.

This chain's CDR3 is CASSISGRSYEQYF. For the CDR3, the DNA is TGTGCCAGTAGTATTAGCGGCAGATCCTACGAGCAGTACTTC. This rearrangement joins TRBV19 to TRBJ2-7, with a weak D call TRBD2 (6 bases). V shed 3 bases and J shed 1 base, with 10 bases lying between them. This CDR3 comprises 14 residues. Germline CDR1 and CDR2: LNHDA and SQIVND (reference sequence).

This clone was seen a single time. This chain joins TRBV29-1 and TRBJ2-5, with TRBD1 as a possible D gene (6 bases). This CDR3 region has 17 residues. Germline-derived CDR1 and CDR2 are SQVTM and ANQGSEA. Trimming stripped 6 bases from V and 5 bases from J, with 28 bases between. Written as DNA, the CDR3 is TGCAGCGTCCGACAGGTTTTTCTAGGGGTGAGCCGCGAGACCCAGTACTTC. Encoded protein: CSVRQVFLGVSRETQYF.

Only a few counts were recorded for this clone. This sequence joins TRBV19 and TRBJ2-7, with 7 bases aligning to TRBD1. The CDR3 has 14 residues. The J segment lost 0 bases and the V segment lost 5 bases, leaving 4 bases of the junction unmatched. The germline V gene has CDR1 LNHDA and CDR2 SQIVND (reference sequence). CDR3 region: CASSQTGNSYEQYF. The CDR3, as DNA: TGTGCCAGTAGTCAGACAGGGAACTCCTACGAGCAGTACTTC.

CDR3 protein: CASSYGLGTEAFF. DNA for the CDR3: TGTGCCAGCAGTTATGGCTTGGGGACTGAAGCTTTCTTT. This sequence joins TRBV27 and TRBJ1-1; D gene uncertain. This CDR3 contains 13 residues. Germline lookup yields CDR1 MNHEY and CDR2 SMNVEV (reference sequence). The V end lost 4 bases, the J end lost 5 bases, and 11 bases lay between the germline ends.

The CDR3 protein is CSVRTGHTEAFF. Here the CDR3 DNA reads TGCAGCGTTAGGACAGGGCACACTGAAGCTTTCTTT. The rearrangement uses TRBV29-1 and TRBJ1-1, with 8 bases fitting TRBD1. Germline V gene lookup returns CDR1 SQVTM and CDR2 ANQGSEA. The CDR3 length is 12 residues. J lost 3 bases, V lost 5 bases, and 2 bases had no gene match.

This chain connects TRBV9 to TRBJ2-2, with D unclear. Deletions cut 2 bases from V and 2 bases from J, with 13 bases between. The CDR3 has 16 residues. CDR1 SGDLS and CDR2 YYNGEE come from the germline V gene. The CDR3 reads CASSVDAGVNTGELFF. The CDR3 nucleotides read TGTGCCAGCAGCGTGGATGCTGGGGTCAACACCGGGGAGCTGTTTTTT.

The chain carries TRBV29-1 and TRBJ2-3, with D hard to call. CDR3 length equals 11 residues. Trimming pared 7 bases from V and 4 bases from J, leaving 9 bases between. Germline CDR1 is SQVTM and CDR2 is ANQGSEA. CDR3 amino acids: CSALSPDTQYF. The DNA of the CDR3 is TGCAGCGCTCTCTCCCCAGATACGCAGTATTTT.

V gene TRBV9 combines with J gene TRBJ2-1, with D perhaps matching TRBD1 or TRBD2 (5 bases each). V lost 4 bases and J 0 bases, leaving 17 bases between the germline ends. There are 17 residues in the CDR3. CDR1 is SGDLS and CDR2 is YYNGEE in the germline V gene. The CDR3: CASSPTLWGSSYNEQFF. In nucleotides, the CDR3 is TGTGCCAGCAGCCCTACCCTCTGGGGGAGCTCCTACAATGAGCAGTTCTTC.

The chain carries TRBV18 and TRBJ2-5; unclear D gene. CDR1 KGHSH and CDR2 LQKENI come from the germline V gene. Trimming took off 2 bases at V and 3 bases at J, with 7 bases between the two ends. The CDR3 runs to 13 residues. CDR3 DNA sequence: TGTGCCAGCTCACCAAATCGGGAAGAGACCCAGTACTTC. It yields the protein CASSPNREETQYF.

The chain couples TRBV28 to TRBJ1-6; 7 bases match TRBD1. The CDR3 contains 15 residues. Germline V gene data show CDR1 as MDHEN and CDR2 as SYDVKM. Losses at the gene ends were 3 bases for V and 7 bases for J; bases not matched to a gene: 6. CDR3 loop: CASSFRTGPNSPLHF. The CDR3 region has the DNA TGTGCCAGCAGTTTCCGGACAGGCCCGAATTCACCCCTCCACTTT.

The chain couples TRBV6-6 to TRBJ1-5; D gene ambiguous. Germline CDR1 MNHNY, CDR2 SVGAGI (reference sequence). The CDR3 sequence is 16 residues long. The germline V and J ends were trimmed by 7 bases and 6 bases, with 22 bases remaining between them. The CDR3 DNA reads as TGTGCCAGCACCCATAGGGTCGCCCAGAAGGGTCAGCCCCAGCATTTT. It encodes CASTHRVAQKGQPQHF.

This chain connects TRBV6-5 to TRBJ2-5; a possible D gene is TRBD2 (6 bases). This CDR3 region has 14 residues. In germline, CDR1 is MNHEY, CDR2 SVGAGI. The ends were cut back, 6 bases at V and 5 bases at J, with 16 bases in the middle. The CDR3 DNA reads TGTGCCAGCAGCCAATTAGGGGACTCGGAGACCCAGTACTTC. Translation: CASSQLGDSETQYF.

This chain links TRBV11-1 with TRBJ2-5, with 8 bases aligning to TRBD2. V lost 0 bases to trimming and J lost 11 bases; unmatched junction nucleotides: 17. Per the germline V gene, CDR1 is SGHAT and CDR2 is FQDESV (reference sequence). The CDR3 loop spans 17 amino acids. The CDR3 DNA reads TGTGCCAGCAGCTTAGCGCGCTGGGGGACTAGAGACTCAGAGCAGTACTTC. Translating gives CASSLARWGTRDSEQYF.

V usage is TRBV7-9 and J usage is TRBJ1-1; D uncertain. Germline values: CDR1 SEHNR, CDR2 FQNEAQ (reference sequence). V lost 1 base and J lost 2, with 5 bases in between. CDR3 length: 13 residues. This chain's CDR3 is CASSLGQNTEAFF. In nucleotides, the CDR3 is TGTGCCAGCAGCTTAGGACAAAACACTGAAGCTTTCTTT.

This chain connects TRBV5-1 to TRBJ2-1; 9 bases are a match to TRBD2. The CDR3 extends over 15 amino acids. CDR1 and CDR2 (germline): SGHRS, YFSETQ. Trimming at V came to 0 bases and at J to 7 bases, leaving 5 bases not matched to a gene. The DNA of the CDR3 is TGCGCCAGCAGCTTGGTTTTAGCGGGAGAAAATGAGCAGTTCTTC. Protein sequence: CASSLVLAGENEQFF.

V usage is TRBV25-1 and J usage is TRBJ1-4; maybe TRBD1 (5 bases). This CDR3 has 18 residues. The germline gives CDR1 MGHDK, CDR2 SYGVNS. The V end lost 3 bases, the J end lost 0 bases, and 17 bases lay between the germline ends. The CDR3 nucleotides are TGTGCCAGCAGTGACCTGACCTGGGACGTAACAACTAATGAAAAACTGTTTTTT. This encodes CASSDLTWDVTTNEKLFF.